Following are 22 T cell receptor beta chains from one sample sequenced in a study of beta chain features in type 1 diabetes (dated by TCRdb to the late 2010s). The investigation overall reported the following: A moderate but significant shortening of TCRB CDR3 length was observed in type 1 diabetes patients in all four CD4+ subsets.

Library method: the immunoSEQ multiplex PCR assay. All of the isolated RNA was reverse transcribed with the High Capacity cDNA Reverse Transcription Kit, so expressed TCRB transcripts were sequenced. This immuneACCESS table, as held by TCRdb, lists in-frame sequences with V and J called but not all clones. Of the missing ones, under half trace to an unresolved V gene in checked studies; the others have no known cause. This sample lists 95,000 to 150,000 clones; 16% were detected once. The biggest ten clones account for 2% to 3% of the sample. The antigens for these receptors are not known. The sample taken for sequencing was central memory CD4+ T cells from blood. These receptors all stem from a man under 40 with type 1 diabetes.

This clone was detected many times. The CDR3 DNA follows: TGTGCCAGCAGTTCCTCTCCAGCAACTAATGAAAAACTGTTTTTT. It translates to CASSSSPATNEKLFF. The genes are TRBV27 and TRBJ1-4; D is undetermined. Per the germline V gene, CDR1 is MNHEY and CDR2 is SMNVEV (reference sequence). This CDR3 is 15 amino acids long. V was trimmed by 4 bases and J by 0 bases, leaving 9 bases between them.

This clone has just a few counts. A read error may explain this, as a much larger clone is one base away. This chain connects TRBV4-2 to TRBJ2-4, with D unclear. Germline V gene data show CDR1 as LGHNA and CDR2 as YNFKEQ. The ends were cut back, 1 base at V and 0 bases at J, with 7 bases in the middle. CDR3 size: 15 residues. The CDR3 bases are TGTGCCAGCAGCCAAGGAACGGTAGCCAAAAACATTCAGTACTTC. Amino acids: CASSQGTVAKNIQYF.

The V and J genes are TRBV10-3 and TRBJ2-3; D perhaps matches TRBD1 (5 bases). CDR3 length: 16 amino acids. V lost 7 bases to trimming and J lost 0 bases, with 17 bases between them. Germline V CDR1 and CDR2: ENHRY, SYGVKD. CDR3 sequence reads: CAITDPRASSTDTQYF. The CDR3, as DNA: TGTGCCATCACCGACCCCAGGGCGAGTAGCACAGATACGCAGTATTTT.

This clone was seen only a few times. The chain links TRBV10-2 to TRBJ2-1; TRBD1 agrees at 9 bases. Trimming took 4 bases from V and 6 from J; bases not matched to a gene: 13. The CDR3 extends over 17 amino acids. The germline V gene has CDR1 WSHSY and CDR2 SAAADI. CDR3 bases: TGCGCCAGCAGTGCGTGGGGGACAGGGCGTACAGGCAATGAGCAGTTCTTC. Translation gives CASSAWGTGRTGNEQFF.

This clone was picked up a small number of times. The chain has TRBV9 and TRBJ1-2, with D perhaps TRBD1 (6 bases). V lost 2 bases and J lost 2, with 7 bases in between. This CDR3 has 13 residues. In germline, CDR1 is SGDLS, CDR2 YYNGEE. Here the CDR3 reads CASSVGHNYGYTF. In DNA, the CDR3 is TGTGCCAGCAGCGTGGGACACAACTATGGCTACACCTTC.

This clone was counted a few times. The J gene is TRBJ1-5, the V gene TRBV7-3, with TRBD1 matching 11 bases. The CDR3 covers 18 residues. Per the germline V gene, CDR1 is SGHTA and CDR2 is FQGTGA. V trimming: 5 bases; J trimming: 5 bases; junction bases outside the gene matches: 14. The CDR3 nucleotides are TGTGCCAGCAGCCCAATACGATCGGACAGGGGGCTTGATCAGCCCCAGCATTTT. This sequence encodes CASSPIRSDRGLDQPQHF.

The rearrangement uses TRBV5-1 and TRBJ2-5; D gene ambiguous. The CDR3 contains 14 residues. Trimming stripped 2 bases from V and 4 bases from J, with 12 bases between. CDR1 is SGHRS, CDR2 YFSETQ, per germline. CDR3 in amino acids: CASSFSPQRETQYF. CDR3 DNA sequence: TGCGCCAGCAGCTTTAGTCCCCAGCGAGAGACCCAGTACTTC. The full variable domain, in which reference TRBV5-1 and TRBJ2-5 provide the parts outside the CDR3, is KAGVTQTPRYLIKTRGQQVTLSCSPISGHRSVSWYQQTPGQGLQFLFEYFSETQRNKGNFPGRFSGRQFSNSRSEMNVSTLELGDSALYLCASSFSPQRETQYFGPGTRLLVL.

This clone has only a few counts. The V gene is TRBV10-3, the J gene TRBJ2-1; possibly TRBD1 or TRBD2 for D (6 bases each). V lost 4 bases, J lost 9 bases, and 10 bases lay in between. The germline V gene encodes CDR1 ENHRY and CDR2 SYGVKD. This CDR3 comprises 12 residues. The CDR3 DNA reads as TGTGCCATCAGTGGGGGGGCTGGTGAGCAGTTCTTC. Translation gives CAISGGAGEQFF.

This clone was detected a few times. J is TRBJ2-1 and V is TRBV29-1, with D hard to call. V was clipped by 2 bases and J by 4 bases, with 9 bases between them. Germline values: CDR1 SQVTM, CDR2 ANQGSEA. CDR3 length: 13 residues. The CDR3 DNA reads TGCAGCGTTGAACGTTCAGGATACAATGAGCAGTTCTTC. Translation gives CSVERSGYNEQFF.

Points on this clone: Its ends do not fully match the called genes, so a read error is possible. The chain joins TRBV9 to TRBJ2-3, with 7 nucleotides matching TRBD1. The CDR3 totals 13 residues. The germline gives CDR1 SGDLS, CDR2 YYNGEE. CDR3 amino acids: CASTVQGTDTQYF. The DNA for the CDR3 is TGTGCCAGCACCGTACAGGGGACAGATACGCAGTATTTT.

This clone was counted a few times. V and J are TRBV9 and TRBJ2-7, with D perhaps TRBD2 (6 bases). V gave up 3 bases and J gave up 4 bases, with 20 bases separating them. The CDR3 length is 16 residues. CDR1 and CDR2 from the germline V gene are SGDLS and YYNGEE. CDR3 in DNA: TGTGCCAGCAGCGGAAGAGGTGGCGGGGACCCTTACGAGCAGTACTTC. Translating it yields CASSGRGGGDPYEQYF.

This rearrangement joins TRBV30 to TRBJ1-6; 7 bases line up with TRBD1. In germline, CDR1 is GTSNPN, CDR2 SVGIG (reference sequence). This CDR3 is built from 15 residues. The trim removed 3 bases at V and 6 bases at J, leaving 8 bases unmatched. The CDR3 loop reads CAWRATGVPNSPLHF. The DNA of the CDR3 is TGTGCCTGGAGGGCCACAGGGGTTCCTAATTCACCCCTCCACTTT. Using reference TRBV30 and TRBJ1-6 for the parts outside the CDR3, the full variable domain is SQTIHQWPATLVQPVGSPLSLECTVEGTSNPNLYWYRQAAGRGLQLLFYSVGIGQISSEVPQNLSASRPQDRQFILSSKKLLLSDSGFYLCAWRATGVPNSPLHFGNGTRLTVT.

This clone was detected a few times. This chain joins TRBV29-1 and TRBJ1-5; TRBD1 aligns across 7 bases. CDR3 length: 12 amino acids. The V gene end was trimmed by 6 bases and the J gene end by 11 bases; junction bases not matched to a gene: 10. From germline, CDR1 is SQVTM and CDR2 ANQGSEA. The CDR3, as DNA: TGCAGCGTGTCAGACCAGGGGGGGTCCCAGCATTTT. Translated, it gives CSVSDQGGSQHF.

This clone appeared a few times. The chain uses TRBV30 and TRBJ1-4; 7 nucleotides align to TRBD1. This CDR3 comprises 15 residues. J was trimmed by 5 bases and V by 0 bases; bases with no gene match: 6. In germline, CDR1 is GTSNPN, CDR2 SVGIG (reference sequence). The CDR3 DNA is TGTGCCTGGAGTGTGCAGGCAGGGGGAAATGAAAAACTGTTTTTT. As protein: CAWSVQAGGNEKLFF.

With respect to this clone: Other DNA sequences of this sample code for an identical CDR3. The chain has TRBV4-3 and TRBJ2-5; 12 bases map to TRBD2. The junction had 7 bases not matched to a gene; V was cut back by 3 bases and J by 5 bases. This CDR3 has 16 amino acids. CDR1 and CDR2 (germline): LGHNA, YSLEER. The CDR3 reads CASSQELAGGPETQYF. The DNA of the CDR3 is TGCGCCAGCAGCCAGGAGCTAGCGGGGGGGCCTGAGACCCAGTACTTC.

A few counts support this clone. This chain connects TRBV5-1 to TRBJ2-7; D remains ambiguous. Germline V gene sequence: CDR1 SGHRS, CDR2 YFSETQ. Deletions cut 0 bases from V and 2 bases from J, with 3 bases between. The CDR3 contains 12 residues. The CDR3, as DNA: TGCGCCAGCAGCTTGGACACCTACGAGCAGTACTTC. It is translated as CASSLDTYEQYF.

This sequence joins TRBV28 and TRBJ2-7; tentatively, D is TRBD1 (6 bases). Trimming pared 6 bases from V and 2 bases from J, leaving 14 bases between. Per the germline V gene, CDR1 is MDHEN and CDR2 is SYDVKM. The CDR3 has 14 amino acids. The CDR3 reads CASRDYRAAYEQYF. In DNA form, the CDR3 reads TGTGCCAGCAGGGATTACAGGGCTGCCTACGAGCAGTACTTC.

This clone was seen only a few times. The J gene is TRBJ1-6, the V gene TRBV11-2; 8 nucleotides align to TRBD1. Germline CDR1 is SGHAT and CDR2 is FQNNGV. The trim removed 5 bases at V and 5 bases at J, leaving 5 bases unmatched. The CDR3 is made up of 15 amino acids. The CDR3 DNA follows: TGTGCCAGCAGCCTCAGGGGGCGGAATAATTCACCCCTCCACTTT. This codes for CASSLRGRNNSPLHF.

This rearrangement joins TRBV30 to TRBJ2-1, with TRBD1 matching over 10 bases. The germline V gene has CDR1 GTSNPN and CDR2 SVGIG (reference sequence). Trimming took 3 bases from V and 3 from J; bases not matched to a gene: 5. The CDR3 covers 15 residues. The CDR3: CAWSPGQGFYNEQFF. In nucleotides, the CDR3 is TGTGCCTGGAGCCCGGGACAGGGGTTCTACAATGAGCAGTTCTTC.

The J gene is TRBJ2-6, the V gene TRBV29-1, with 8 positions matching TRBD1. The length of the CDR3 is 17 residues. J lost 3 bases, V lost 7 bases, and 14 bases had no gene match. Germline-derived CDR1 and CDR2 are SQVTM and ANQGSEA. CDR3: CSALDRASASGANVLTF. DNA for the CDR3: TGCAGCGCCTTGGACAGGGCCTCCGCCAGTGGGGCCAACGTCCTGACTTTC.

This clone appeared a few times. The CDR3 here is CAGLAGQSTGANVLTF. In DNA, the CDR3 is TGTGCCGGACTAGCGGGCCAGAGCACTGGGGCCAACGTCCTGACTTTC. The chain uses TRBV4-2 and TRBJ2-6; 11 bases match TRBD2. The CDR3 loop spans 16 amino acids. V lost 11 bases, J lost 2 bases, and 8 bases stayed unmatched. Germline-derived CDR1 and CDR2 are LGHNA and YNFKEQ.

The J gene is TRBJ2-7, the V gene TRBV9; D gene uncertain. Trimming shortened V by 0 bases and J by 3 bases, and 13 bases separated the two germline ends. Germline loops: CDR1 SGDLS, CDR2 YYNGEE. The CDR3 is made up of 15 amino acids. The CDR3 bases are TGTGCCAGCAGCGTAGAGGGCGGATCATTCTACGAGCAGTACTTC. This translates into CASSVEGGSFYEQYF.